Below, 9 T cell receptor beta chains from the same sample are listed, as sequenced in a study of T-cell memory formation after mild COVID-19. Via MiXCR, TCRdb re-called the 5' RACE reads, giving one row per CDR3 protein. The sample holds about 290,000 distinct CDR3 sequences; roughly 17% are singletons and the top ten take 20% to 25%. Sequencing used PBMCs or a T cell subset sorted from them (not recorded which). These receptors all stem from a man aged 18 to 35 who had mild COVID-19 (a few samples of this study predate the infection). Cell type and time point are not known.

This clonotype showed up many times. This chain joins TRBV20-1 and TRBJ2-7, with D unresolved. Germline V gives CDR1 DFQATT, CDR2 SNEGSKA (reference sequence). The CDR3 runs to 14 residues. V lost 6 bases and J lost 4, with 19 bases in between. The CDR3 DNA follows: TGCAGTGCGCCCCACCCCGGGTCTGTATACGAGCAGTACTTC. Residues: CSAPHPGSVYEQYF.

V is TRBV20-1 and J is TRBJ2-7; possibly TRBD1 or TRBD2 for D (5 bases each). V was clipped by 3 bases and J by 2 bases, with 11 bases between them. CDR3 length: 13 amino acids. Germline V lookup: CDR1 DFQATT, CDR2 SNEGSKA (reference sequence). CDR3 nucleotides: TGCAGTGCTAGCCGGGACGGCCCCTACGAGCAGTACTTC. It specifies CSASRDGPYEQYF.

CDR3 sequence: CASSQRRTNTGELFF. The CDR3 DNA follows: TGCGCCAGCAGCCAACGGCGGACGAACACCGGGGAGCTGTTTTTT. The chain links TRBV4-1 to TRBJ2-2, with D hard to call. The CDR3 consists of 15 residues. The ends were cut back, 2 bases at V and 0 bases at J, with 7 bases in the middle. CDR1 is MGHRA and CDR2 is YSYEKL in the germline V gene.

In its sample, this clonotype was seen a few times. The chain carries TRBV12-3 or TRBV12-4 and TRBJ1-1; D remains ambiguous. The CDR3 consists of 12 residues. The germline V and J ends were trimmed by 8 bases and 4 bases, with 11 bases remaining between them. This CDR3 is CASGGEGTEAFF. DNA of the CDR3: TGTGCCAGCGGTGGGGAGGGCACTGAAGCTTTCTTT.

This CDR3 is CASSQELAGGRVEETQYF. CDR3 nucleotides: TGTGCCAGCAGCCAAGAACTAGCGGGGGGGCGGGTCGAAGAGACCCAGTACTTC. V gene TRBV4-2 combines with J gene TRBJ2-5; the match to TRBD2 covers 13 bases. CDR1 is LGHNA and CDR2 is YNFKEQ in the germline V gene. V gave up 0 bases and J gave up 3 bases; unmatched junction bases: 7. This CDR3 spans 18 amino acids.

This clonotype has a handful of counts. V is TRBV12-3 or TRBV12-4 and J is TRBJ1-5; perhaps TRBD1 as D (5 bases). V was clipped by 3 bases and J by 9 bases, with 12 bases between them. The CDR3 sequence is 13 residues long. CDR3 protein: CASSFTGNRPQHF. DNA of the CDR3: TGTGCCAGCAGTTTTACAGGTAATAGGCCCCAGCATTTT.

The rearrangement joins TRBV29-1 to TRBJ2-3; TRBD1 agrees at 9 bases. There are 15 residues in the CDR3. Germline V gene lookup returns CDR1 SQVTM and CDR2 ANQGSEA. V dropped 6 bases and J dropped 4; count of bases not matched to a gene: 11. This CDR3 is CSVVNRDRAPDTQYF. The CDR3 DNA sequence: TGCAGCGTGGTTAATCGGGACAGGGCACCAGATACGCAGTATTTT.

This clonotype has a count of ten or more. This chain joins TRBV12-3 or TRBV12-4 and TRBJ1-5, with no clear D. V lost 2 bases and J 6 bases, leaving 5 bases between the germline ends. The CDR3 has 12 amino acids. Written as DNA, the CDR3 is TGTGCCAGCAGTTTATTGAGTCAGCCCCAGCATTTT. Its translation is CASSLLSQPQHF.

J is TRBJ1-5 and V is TRBV6-6; the D gene is possibly TRBD1 (5 bases). The CDR3 contains 17 residues. V was shortened by 2 bases and J by 4 bases, with 18 bases between the two germline ends. CDR1 is MNHNY and CDR2 is SVGAGI in the germline V gene (reference sequence). The CDR3 region is CASSYPARGKPNQPQHF. The CDR3 DNA sequence: TGTGCCAGCAGTTACCCTGCGAGGGGCAAACCTAATCAGCCCCAGCATTTT.